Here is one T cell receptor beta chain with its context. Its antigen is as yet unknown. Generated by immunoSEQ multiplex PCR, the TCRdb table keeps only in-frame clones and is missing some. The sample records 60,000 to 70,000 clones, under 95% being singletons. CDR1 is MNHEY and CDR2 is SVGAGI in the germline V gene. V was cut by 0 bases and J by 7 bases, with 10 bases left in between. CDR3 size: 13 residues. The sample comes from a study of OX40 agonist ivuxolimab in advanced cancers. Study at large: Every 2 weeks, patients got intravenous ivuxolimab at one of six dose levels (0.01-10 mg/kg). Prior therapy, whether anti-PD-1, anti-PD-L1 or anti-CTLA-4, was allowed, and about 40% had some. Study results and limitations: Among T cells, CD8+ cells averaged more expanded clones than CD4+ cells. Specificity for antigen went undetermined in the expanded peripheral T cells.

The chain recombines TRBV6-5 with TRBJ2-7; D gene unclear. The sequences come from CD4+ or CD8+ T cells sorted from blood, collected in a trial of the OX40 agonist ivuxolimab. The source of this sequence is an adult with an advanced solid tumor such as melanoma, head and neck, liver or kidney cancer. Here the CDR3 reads CASSYSRWREQYF. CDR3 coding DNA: TGTGCCAGCAGTTACTCCAGATGGAGAGAGCAGTACTTC.